This TCR beta chain was captured in a study of cytomegalovirus exposure and HLA in healthy donors. Study context: Around 78 million unique TCR sequences came from HLA-typed donors in an early release.

Of note for this clone: Its target is not known.

CDR1 and CDR2 (germline): SGHKS, YYEKEE (reference sequence). Between the trimmed V and J ends, which lost 4 bases and 0 bases, there was a span of 11 bases. The CDR3 totals 15 residues. Amplification used 60 Vbeta primers and 13 Jbeta primers. The table came from immunoSEQ multiplex PCR; TCRdb's copy has only in-frame clones and leaves some out. The table includes about 160,000 clones, roughly 73% detected once. Study-level results: Later, an analysis showed that TCR beta chains associated with HLA were more clonally expanded than others that were equally common. Reports indicate that TCR beta sequences accurately predicted the HLA-A and HLA-B alleles of most subjects.

The V and J genes are TRBV5-5 and TRBJ1-3; TRBD1 is a possible D gene (6 bases). This TCR came from a woman aged 25 to 39 in good health and CMV-seronegative. The sample comprised PBMCs. The CDR3 DNA is TGTGCCAGCAGCCCAGGACAGAACTCTGGAAACACCATATATTTT. Its protein is CASSPGQNSGNTIYF.